This TCR beta chain derives from a study of CD8 T cells in Susac syndrome. The patients serving as multiple sclerosis controls were treatment-naive. They had stable or active relapsing-remitting disease and fulfilled revised McDonald criteria. Trimming took 5 bases from V and 7 from J; bases not matched to a gene: 10. This CDR3 comprises 15 residues. The germline V gene encodes CDR1 MNHEY and CDR2 SMNVEV (reference sequence). Reverse transcription of about 0.5 to 1 ug RNA used random hexamers. Amplification of TCR beta CDR3 was carried out by immunoSEQ multiplex PCR, which covered 54 Vbeta and 13 Jbeta segments. TCRdb passed the immunoSEQ multiplex PCR reads through MiXCR, listing each CDR3 protein once. In the table there are about 300,000 distinct CDR3 sequences, about 91% of which are singletons.

The sequenced material came from CD8+ T cells from PBMCs. The V gene is TRBV27, the J gene TRBJ2-7; 11 positions match TRBD2. The TCR was taken from a human donor with multiple sclerosis. The chain's CDR3 is CASSPGLAGGGEQYF. The CDR3 DNA reads TGTGCCAGCAGTCCTGGTCTAGCGGGAGGTGGGGAGCAGTACTTC.